A single sample is the source of the 21 T cell receptor beta chains below, sequenced in a study of CD8 T cell repertoires and HIV-1 epitope variants. Antigen specificity for these receptors is unknown. The table came from immunoSEQ multiplex PCR; TCRdb's copy has only in-frame clones and leaves some out. This sample yields under 6,500 clones, of which more than 55% are seen a single time; over 35% belongs to the top ten. The specimen was cultured CD8+ T cells derived from PBMCs. These receptors were taken from a male donor with HIV.

This clone has a handful of counts. The V gene is TRBV7-8, the J gene TRBJ2-7, with D maybe TRBD1 (5 bases). With 6 bases removed from V and 5 bases from J, the gap between germline ends came to 14 bases. There are 13 residues in the CDR3. CDR1 is SGHVS and CDR2 is FQNEAQ in the germline V gene. The CDR3 sequence is CASSIKGADEQYF. The CDR3 DNA sequence: TGTGCCAGCAGTATTAAAGGGGCCGACGAGCAGTACTTC.

In nucleotides, the CDR3 is TGCGCCAGCAGCCAAGAGATCAGACAGGGCCAAGAGACCCAGTACTTC. Protein: CASSQEIRQGQETQYF. This chain connects TRBV4-3 to TRBJ2-5; 7 nucleotides match TRBD1. V lost 0 bases, J lost 1 base, and 5 bases stayed unmatched. The CDR3 covers 16 residues. Germline values: CDR1 LGHNA, CDR2 YSLEER.

Of note for this clone: The junction differs from germline at one of its ends, possibly a read error. The genes are TRBV7-7 and TRBJ2-5; TRBD1 matches 8 bases. Germline V gene lookup returns CDR1 SSHAT and CDR2 FNYEAQ (reference sequence). The CDR3 is 15 amino acids. The DNA of the CDR3 is TGTGCTAGCAGCTATAGACAGGGGCTCCAAGAGACCCAGTACTTC. Its protein product is CASSYRQGLQETQYF.

This chain connects TRBV5-1 to TRBJ2-7; 15 bases line up with TRBD2. The CDR3 is made up of 16 amino acids. Germline V gene sequence: CDR1 SGHRS, CDR2 YFSETQ. V gave up 4 bases and J gave up 5 bases; unmatched junction bases: 7. The CDR3 here is CASSSGTSGRQNEQYF. In nucleotides, the CDR3 is TGCGCCAGCAGCAGCGGGACTAGCGGGAGGCAGAACGAGCAGTACTTC.

V is TRBV4-1 and J is TRBJ2-7, with 10 bases that match TRBD2. In germline, CDR1 is MGHRA, CDR2 YSYEKL. V lost 2 bases and J lost 5; bases outside the gene matches: 3. The CDR3 sequence is 14 residues long. The chain's CDR3 is CASSQLAGDHEQYF. CDR3 bases: TGCGCCAGCAGCCAACTAGCGGGAGACCACGAGCAGTACTTC.

The chain is built from TRBV11-2 and TRBJ1-1; a possible D gene is TRBD1 (5 bases). Germline CDR1 reads SGHAT; CDR2 reads FQNNGV. The V gene lost 2 bases and the J gene lost 1 base, with 14 bases spanning the gap. The CDR3 spans 16 residues. CDR3 region: CASSLFPGMANTEAFF. In nucleotides, the CDR3 is TGTGCCAGCAGCTTATTTCCAGGGATGGCGAACACTGAAGCTTTCTTT.

V gene TRBV7-8 combines with J gene TRBJ1-2, with 8 positions matching TRBD1. The CDR3 extends over 15 amino acids. Trimming removed 1 base from V and 7 bases from J; junction bases left unmatched: 8. CDR1 SGHVS and CDR2 FQNEAQ come from the germline V gene. The CDR3 region is CASSLGLTGEVGYTF. As DNA, the CDR3 is TGTGCCAGCAGCTTAGGTCTGACAGGGGAGGTTGGCTACACCTTC.

The chain has TRBV29-1 and TRBJ1-1; D possibly corresponds to TRBD1 (6 bases). Deletions cut 4 bases from V and 8 bases from J, with 17 bases between. This CDR3 region has 13 residues. CDR1 and CDR2 (germline): SQVTM, ANQGSEA. CDR3 loop: CSVVLPGAKEAFF. DNA of the CDR3: TGCAGCGTTGTGTTACCGGGGGCTAAAGAAGCTTTCTTT.

CDR3 sequence (DNA): TGTGCCAGCAGCTTTGACGGGGTGGGAGAGCAGTACTTC. Amino acids: CASSFDGVGEQYF. The V call is TRBV5-4, the J call TRBJ2-7; possible D gene TRBD2, 5 bases. The CDR3 runs to 13 residues. CDR1 and CDR2 from the germline V gene are SGHNT and YYREEE (reference sequence). The germline V and J ends were trimmed by 2 bases and 7 bases, with 13 bases remaining between them. Variable domain in full (rest from reference TRBV5-4 and TRBJ2-7): ETGVTQSPTHLIKTRGQQVTLRCSSQSGHNTVSWYQQALGQGPQFIFQYYREEENGRGNFPPRFSGLQFPNYSSELNVNALELDDSALYLCASSFDGVGEQYFGPGTRLTVT.

The V call is TRBV2, the J call TRBJ2-1, with D perhaps being TRBD1 or TRBD2 (6 bases each). The V gene's germline CDR1 is SNHLY and CDR2 FYNNEI. V shed 5 bases and J shed 9 bases, with 23 bases lying between them. This CDR3 has 16 amino acids. The CDR3 here is CASSSPGLQQGGEQFF. As DNA, the CDR3 is TGTGCCAGCAGTTCTCCGGGACTTCAACAAGGGGGTGAGCAGTTCTTC. Full variable domain (rest looked up from reference TRBV2 and TRBJ2-1): EPEVTQTPSHQVTQMGQEVILRCVPISNHLYFYWYRQILGQKVEFLVSFYNNEISEKSEIFDDQFSVERPDGSNFTLKIRSTKLEDSAMYFCASSSPGLQQGGEQFFGPGTRLTVL.

This clone showed up just once. This sequence joins TRBV5-4 and TRBJ2-7, with D tentatively TRBD1 (7 bases). The germline V gene has CDR1 SGHNT and CDR2 YYREEE (reference sequence). With 2 bases removed from V and 5 bases from J, the gap between germline ends came to 14 bases. This CDR3 is 14 amino acids long. The CDR3 nucleotides read TGTGCCAGCAGCTTCTGGCAGGGGGAGGACGAGCAGTACTTC. Its translation: CASSFWQGEDEQYF.

The rearrangement links TRBV4-3 to TRBJ2-7, with D unresolved. CDR1 is LGHNA and CDR2 is YSLEER in the germline V gene. V dropped 0 bases and J dropped 6 bases, with 12 bases sitting between them. This CDR3 has 14 residues. CDR3 sequence: CASSQDQAESEQYF. CDR3 nucleotide sequence: TGCGCCAGCAGCCAAGATCAGGCCGAGAGCGAGCAGTACTTC.

The chain joins TRBV19 to TRBJ2-5; D ambiguous. CDR1 and CDR2 from the germline V gene are LNHDA and SQIVND (reference sequence). The CDR3 runs 13 residues. Trimming took off 3 bases at V and 0 bases at J, with 5 bases between the two ends. The CDR3 protein is CASSMRNQETQYF. In DNA form, the CDR3 reads TGTGCCAGTAGTATGAGAAACCAAGAGACCCAGTACTTC. The full variable domain, completed using reference TRBV19 and TRBJ2-5, is DGGITQSPKYLFRKEGQNVTLSCEQNLNHDAMYWYRQDPGQGLRLIYYSQIVNDFQKGDIAEGYSVSREKKESFPLTVTSAQKNPTAFYLCASSMRNQETQYFGPGTRLLVL.

CDR3: CASSLAQVEQYF. DNA of the CDR3: TGTGCCAGCAGCTTAGCGCAGGTGGAGCAGTACTTC. The chain employs TRBV7-9 and TRBJ2-7; D unclear. With 0 bases removed from V and 7 bases from J, the gap between germline ends came to 7 bases. The CDR3 loop spans 12 amino acids. Germline assignment: CDR1 SEHNR and CDR2 FQNEAQ (reference sequence).

This clone was detected only a few times. The rearrangement uses TRBV6-6 and TRBJ2-1, with 11 nucleotides matching TRBD2. Germline CDR1 reads MNHNY; CDR2 reads SVGAGI (reference sequence). CDR3 length equals 15 residues. V shed 4 bases, J shed 7 bases, and the junction held 6 bases outside the gene matches. CDR3 nucleotide sequence: TGTGCCAGCAGTTCTCTAGCGGGGGGAGGAAATGAGCAGTTCTTC. Protein sequence: CASSSLAGGGNEQFF.

The V gene is TRBV11-3, the J gene TRBJ2-3; no clear D gene. Germline V gene sequence: CDR1 SGHNT, CDR2 YENEEA. Trimming shortened V by 4 bases and J by 0 bases, and 11 bases separated the two germline ends. The CDR3 is 15 residues long. The CDR3 loop is CASSWGTSSTDTQYF. The CDR3 nucleotides are TGTGCCAGCAGCTGGGGAACCTCTAGCACAGATACGCAGTATTTT.

The chain has TRBV5-5 and TRBJ2-3; 8 bases fit TRBD1. CDR3 length equals 19 residues. Trimming at V came to 5 bases and at J to 0 bases, leaving 17 bases not matched to a gene. Germline lookup yields CDR1 SGHKS and CDR2 YYEKEE (reference sequence). The CDR3, as DNA: TGTGCCAGCAGTCTTCTTCCCGGTCAGGGGGCGGAAAGCACAGATACGCAGTATTTT. Amino acids: CASSLLPGQGAESTDTQYF. The full variable domain, completed using reference TRBV5-5 and TRBJ2-3, is DAGVTQSPTHLIKTRGQQVTLRCSPISGHKSVSWYQQVLGQGPQFIFQYYEKEERGRGNFPDRFSARQFPNYSSELNVNALLLGDSALYLCASSLLPGQGAESTDTQYFGPGTRLTVL.

This clone was counted a few times. The J gene is TRBJ2-7, the V gene TRBV10-2; tentative D call: TRBD2 (6 bases). V lost 6 bases and J 2 bases, leaving 20 bases between the germline ends. CDR1 WSHSY and CDR2 SAAADI come from the germline V gene. The CDR3 is made up of 16 amino acids. CDR3 sequence: CASRGGWGKGTYEQYF. In DNA, the CDR3 is TGCGCCAGCAGGGGGGGATGGGGCAAGGGTACCTACGAGCAGTACTTC.

For the CDR3, the DNA is TGTGCCAGCAGTGCCTCAAGGACAGGGCTTCTCTATGGCTACACCTTC. This codes for CASSASRTGLLYGYTF. The chain links TRBV6-1 to TRBJ1-2, with TRBD1 matching 8 bases. The CDR3 sequence is 16 residues long. The germline gives CDR1 MNHNS, CDR2 SASEGT. With V trimmed by 4 bases and J by 4 bases, 11 bases remained unmatched.

This clone was detected a few times. Here the CDR3 reads CASNGETGELFF. In nucleotides, the CDR3 is TGTGCCAGCAATGGGGAGACCGGGGAGCTGTTTTTT. This chain links TRBV2 with TRBJ2-2; D is perhaps TRBD2 (5 bases). Between the trimmed V and J ends, which lost 7 bases and 5 bases, there was a span of 8 bases. The CDR3 covers 12 residues. Germline V gene lookup returns CDR1 SNHLY and CDR2 FYNNEI.

This sequence joins TRBV11-2 and TRBJ1-4, with D hard to call. Germline lookup yields CDR1 SGHAT and CDR2 FQNNGV. The ends were cut back, 0 bases at V and 5 bases at J, with 13 bases in the middle. This CDR3 comprises 16 residues. CDR3 sequence reads: CASSLDVVNGNEKLFF. As DNA, the CDR3 is TGTGCCAGCAGCTTAGATGTAGTCAATGGGAATGAAAAACTGTTTTTT.